One sample yielded the 24 T cell receptor beta chains listed below, sequenced in a study of blood T cells in healthy people across ages. For the second PCR, which ran for about 7 to 11 cycles, a sample-barcoded 5' primer and a J-beta primer mix were used. TCRdb re-called the 5' RACE reads with MiXCR, one entry per CDR3 protein. The table includes some 1,000,000 distinct CDR3 sequences, 20% to 25% detected once. These same records also appear under a second study, on T cells of mothers and their children.

Specimen: blood. Receptors originate from a girl aged 2 to 10 in good health.

This clonotype occurred once. V gene TRBV27 combines with J gene TRBJ2-7; 8 positions match TRBD2. The CDR3 contains 15 residues. Germline assignment: CDR1 MNHEY and CDR2 SMNVEV (reference sequence). V dropped 5 bases and J dropped 4; count of bases not matched to a gene: 10. CDR3 sequence reads: CASSTLAGGFYEQYF. The DNA for the CDR3 is TGTGCCAGCAGTACGTTGGCGGGAGGATTTTACGAGCAGTACTTC.

The chain is built from TRBV29-1 and TRBJ2-5; 10 positions match TRBD1. Trimming at V came to 4 bases and at J to 5 bases, leaving 7 bases not matched to a gene. CDR1 and CDR2 (germline): SQVTM, ANQGSEA. This CDR3 has 14 amino acids. The CDR3: CSVATGGAGETQYF. The CDR3 bases are TGCAGCGTTGCGACAGGGGGCGCCGGGGAGACCCAGTACTTC.

The rearrangement uses TRBV20-1 and TRBJ1-2; 8 bases align to TRBD1. CDR3 length: 14 residues. CDR1 DFQATT and CDR2 SNEGSKA come from the germline V gene (reference sequence). Losses at the gene ends were 4 bases for V and 6 bases for J; bases not matched to a gene: 10. CDR3 loop: CSAKDRVGENGYTF. The CDR3 bases are TGCAGTGCTAAGGACAGGGTGGGAGAGAATGGCTACACCTTC.

This clonotype was observed a few times. A read error may produce the germline difference seen at one junction end. The chain carries TRBV4-1 and TRBJ1-1, with 7 bases identical to TRBD1. Germline lookup yields CDR1 MGHRA and CDR2 YSYEKL. The CDR3 has 14 residues. The DNA of the CDR3 is TGCGCCAACAGCCATCAGGGGGAATGGACTGAAGCTTTCTTT. It translates to CANSHQGEWTEAFF.

V gene TRBV24-1 combines with J gene TRBJ2-2; a weak D match, TRBD1 (5 bases). The V end was cut by 1 base, the J end by 0 bases, with 8 bases between. CDR3 length: 16 residues. Germline V CDR1 and CDR2: KGHDR, SFDVKD. The CDR3 here is CATSDLGRANTGELFF. As DNA, the CDR3 is TGTGCCACCAGTGATTTAGGCAGGGCGAACACCGGGGAGCTGTTTTTT.

The chain couples TRBV21-1 to TRBJ1-4; the table's D call TRBD1 went unverified against the DNA. TRBV21-1 is a pseudogene locus. CDR3 length equals 18 residues. The CDR3 spells CASSKEQGATATNEKLFF. The CDR3 DNA reads TGTGCCAGCAGCAAAGAACAGGGGGCGACCGCAACTAATGAAAAACTGTTTTTT.

The chain is built from TRBV12-5 and TRBJ2-2, with D unclear. This CDR3 contains 17 residues. V dropped 3 bases and J dropped 0 bases, with 14 bases sitting between them. CDR1 LGHNT and CDR2 FRNRAP come from the germline V gene. CDR3 sequence reads: CASGFITGSSNTGELFF. The CDR3 DNA is TGTGCTAGTGGTTTTATAACTGGGTCCTCGAACACCGGGGAGCTGTTTTTT.

As for this clonotype: Its ends do not fully match the called genes, so a read error is possible. The chain is built from TRBV4-1 and TRBJ2-5; D is ambiguous. The CDR3 totals 16 residues. Germline lookup yields CDR1 MGHRA and CDR2 YSYEKL. The CDR3 DNA reads as TGTGCCAGCAGCCAAGGTACGGCAGCTTCCCAAGAGACCCAGTACTTC. Translated: CASSQGTAASQETQYF.

This clonotype was found a few times. This chain links TRBV20-1 with TRBJ1-2; the D is unclear. The CDR3 is 13 amino acids. V dropped 5 bases and J dropped 7 bases, with 17 bases sitting between them. Germline V gene sequence: CDR1 DFQATT, CDR2 SNEGSKA (reference sequence). The CDR3 sequence is CSAALGRGFGYTF. The CDR3 DNA is TGCAGTGCTGCCCTCGGTCGAGGGTTTGGCTACACCTTC.

The chain is built from TRBV12-3 or TRBV12-4 and TRBJ2-5, with D perhaps assigned TRBD1 or TRBD2 (7 bases each). The CDR3 runs 17 residues. V was pared by 6 bases and J by 0 bases, with 20 bases between. The CDR3 sequence is CASRGRSGTEYQETQYF. The CDR3 bases are TGTGCCAGCAGAGGCCGAAGCGGGACAGAATACCAAGAGACCCAGTACTTC.

The genes are TRBV7-9 and TRBJ2-7; perhaps TRBD2 as D (5 bases). Trimming cost V 7 bases and J 7 bases, with 11 bases left between them. The CDR3 is 11 amino acids. Germline V lookup: CDR1 SEHNR, CDR2 FQNEAQ (reference sequence). CDR3 DNA sequence: TGTGCCAGCATGGTTGAGCGGGAGCAGTACTTC. Its translation: CASMVEREQYF.

The V call is TRBV5-1, the J call TRBJ1-6, with a weak D call TRBD1 (5 bases). This CDR3 is 15 amino acids long. With 0 bases removed from V and 7 bases from J, the gap between germline ends came to 11 bases. The germline CDR1 and CDR2 sequences are SGHRS and YFSETQ. The DNA of the CDR3 is TGCGCCAGCAGCTTGGCGGGACGGAGAAATTCACCCCTCCACTTT. Translated, it gives CASSLAGRRNSPLHF. The full variable domain, completed using reference TRBV5-1 and TRBJ1-6, is KAGVTQTPRYLIKTRGQQVTLSCSPISGHRSVSWYQQTPGQGLQFLFEYFSETQRNKGNFPGRFSGRQFSNSRSEMNVSTLELGDSALYLCASSLAGRRNSPLHFGNGTRLTVT.

The sample holds a few counts of this clonotype. J is TRBJ2-5 and V is TRBV7-2; D ambiguous. The end of the DNA is better explained by TRBJ2-1, so the J call may be wrong. Germline-derived CDR1 and CDR2 are SGHTA and FQGNSA. CDR3 size: 14 residues. The chain's CDR3 is CASSFFGRFDEQFF. CDR3 DNA: TGTGCCAGCAGCTTTTTTGGTCGTTTCGATGAGCAGTTCTTC.

The rearrangement uses TRBV5-1 and TRBJ2-2; D remains unclear. The germline V gene encodes CDR1 SGHRS and CDR2 YFSETQ. This CDR3 is 16 amino acids long. Deletions cut 4 bases from V and 0 bases from J, with 13 bases between. CDR3 bases: TGCGCCAGCAGCCCCGTAGGGATAACGAACACCGGGGAGCTGTTTTTT. Translated: CASSPVGITNTGELFF.

The chain joins TRBV7-9 to TRBJ2-3, with 13 bases lining up with TRBD2. With 5 bases clipped from V and 2 bases from J, the junction kept 13 bases outside the gene matches. The germline CDR1 and CDR2 sequences are SEHNR and FQNEAQ (reference sequence). The CDR3 is 19 residues long. The chain's CDR3 is CASSHGLAGAPKDTDTQYF. CDR3 DNA sequence: TGTGCCAGCAGCCACGGACTAGCGGGGGCCCCGAAGGACACAGATACGCAGTATTTT. Variable domain in full (rest from reference TRBV7-9 and TRBJ2-3): DTGVSQNPRHKITKRGQNVTFRCDPISEHNRLYWYRQTLGQGPEFLTYFQNEAQLEKSRLLSDRFSAERPKGSFSTLEIQRTEQGDSAMYLCASSHGLAGAPKDTDTQYFGPGTRLTVL.

This clonotype was recorded a few times. J is TRBJ1-3 and V is TRBV6-1; D is possibly TRBD1 (6 bases). This CDR3 spans 15 amino acids. CDR1 and CDR2 from the germline V gene are MNHNS and SASEGT. Trimming cost V 2 bases and J 8 bases, with 16 bases left between them. The CDR3 DNA reads TGTGCCAGCAGTGAAAAATCGGGGGGCCCGGACACCATATATTTT. Its protein product is CASSEKSGGPDTIYF.

This sequence joins TRBV7-9 and TRBJ2-1; D perhaps matches TRBD2 (6 bases). V lost 5 bases to trimming and J lost 4 bases, with 15 bases between them. Germline CDR1 reads SEHNR; CDR2 reads FQNEAQ (reference sequence). This CDR3 spans 15 amino acids. This CDR3 reads CASSPWGGEYNEQFF. Here the CDR3 DNA reads TGTGCCAGCAGCCCCTGGGGCGGGGAATACAATGAGCAGTTCTTC.

This clonotype was observed a few times. V usage is TRBV24-1 and J usage is TRBJ2-5; 12 nucleotides align to TRBD2. Germline trimming cut 3 bases from V and 5 bases from J; bases unmatched to any gene: 3. Germline CDR1 and CDR2: KGHDR and SFDVKD. The CDR3 is made up of 15 amino acids. The CDR3 DNA reads as TGTGCCACCAGTGATCCCGGGACTAGCGGGGAGACCCAGTACTTC. It encodes CATSDPGTSGETQYF.

This clonotype was seen more than once but under ten times. The V call is TRBV29-1, the J call TRBJ1-2; 8 bases match TRBD1. This CDR3 is built from 15 residues. Germline CDR1 and CDR2: SQVTM and ANQGSEA. After removal of 6 bases from V and 8 bases from J, the junction contained 17 bases not matched to a gene. The DNA of the CDR3 is TGCAGCGTGTTCCCGGTGGGACAGGCCCTCAGCGGCTACACCTTC. This encodes CSVFPVGQALSGYTF.

The CDR3 here is CASSLRQGRNGYTF. CDR3 bases: TGCGCCAGCAGCTTGCGACAGGGGAGAAATGGCTACACCTTC. The V call is TRBV5-1, the J call TRBJ1-2, with 8 bases that match TRBD1. With 1 base clipped from V and 6 bases from J, the junction kept 5 bases outside the gene matches. The CDR3 consists of 14 residues. Germline V lookup: CDR1 SGHRS, CDR2 YFSETQ.

The CDR3 sequence: CASSLVSAGVGSADTQYF. The CDR3, as DNA: TGTGCCAGCAGCTTAGTATCGGCAGGAGTGGGTTCGGCAGATACGCAGTATTTT. The V and J genes are TRBV7-9 and TRBJ2-3; no clear D. V lost 1 base and J lost 4, with 21 bases in between. The CDR3 is 18 residues long. Germline values: CDR1 SEHNR, CDR2 FQNEAQ (reference sequence).

This rearrangement joins TRBV18 to TRBJ1-2; no definite D call. CDR1 is KGHSH and CDR2 is LQKENI in the germline V gene. Trimming took 2 bases from V and 4 from J, leaving 14 bases between them. This CDR3 is built from 15 residues. CDR3 coding DNA: TGTGCCAGCTCACCAAGAGGTCTTGCAGGCTATGGCTACACCTTC. Residues: CASSPRGLAGYGYTF.

This chain uses TRBV6-6 with TRBJ2-7, with D possibly matching TRBD1 (6 bases). In germline, CDR1 is MNHNY, CDR2 SVGAGI (reference sequence). The CDR3 covers 14 residues. V lost 6 bases to trimming and J lost 3 bases, with 15 bases between them. CDR3 in amino acids: CASSQTGLVYEQYF. CDR3 nucleotide sequence: TGTGCCAGCAGCCAGACAGGTCTCGTCTACGAGCAGTACTTC.

CDR3 loop: CSGRGTYEQYF. The CDR3 DNA reads TGCAGCGGCCGGGGAACCTACGAGCAGTACTTC. V usage is TRBV29-1 and J usage is TRBJ2-5; TRBD2 might be the D (5 bases). The J call may be incorrect, as the DNA end agrees better with TRBJ2-7. Germline V lookup: CDR1 SQVTM, CDR2 ANQGSEA. This CDR3 has 11 residues.